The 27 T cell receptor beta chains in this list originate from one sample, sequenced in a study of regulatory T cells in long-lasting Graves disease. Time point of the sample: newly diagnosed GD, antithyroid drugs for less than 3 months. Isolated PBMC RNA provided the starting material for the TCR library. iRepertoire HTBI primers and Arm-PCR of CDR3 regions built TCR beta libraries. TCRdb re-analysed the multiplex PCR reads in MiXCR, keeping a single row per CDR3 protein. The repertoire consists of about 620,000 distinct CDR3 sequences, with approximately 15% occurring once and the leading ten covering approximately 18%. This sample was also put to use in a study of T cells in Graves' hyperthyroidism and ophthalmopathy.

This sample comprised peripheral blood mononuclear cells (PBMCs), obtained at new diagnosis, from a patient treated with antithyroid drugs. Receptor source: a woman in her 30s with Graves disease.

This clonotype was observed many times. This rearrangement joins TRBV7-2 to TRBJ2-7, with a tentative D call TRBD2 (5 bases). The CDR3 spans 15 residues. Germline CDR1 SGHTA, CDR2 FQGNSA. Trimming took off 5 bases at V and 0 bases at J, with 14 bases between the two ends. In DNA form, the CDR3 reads TGTGCCAGCAGCCTCCAGCGGTCTAGCTCCTACGAGCAGTACTTC. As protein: CASSLQRSSSYEQYF. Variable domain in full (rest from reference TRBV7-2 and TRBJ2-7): GAGVSQSPSNKVTEKGKDVELRCDPISGHTALYWYRQSLGQGLEFLIYFQGNSAPDKSGLPSDRFSAERTGGSVSTLTIQRTQQEDSAVYLCASSLQRSSSYEQYFGPGTRLTVT.

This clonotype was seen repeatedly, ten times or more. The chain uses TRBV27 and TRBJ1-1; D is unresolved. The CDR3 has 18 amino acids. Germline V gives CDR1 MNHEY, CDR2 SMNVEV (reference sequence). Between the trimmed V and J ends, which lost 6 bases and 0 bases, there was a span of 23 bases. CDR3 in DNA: TGTGCCAGCAGCCGCCGCCTGACCCCGGGCGCTATGAACACTGAAGCTTTCTTT. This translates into CASSRRLTPGAMNTEAFF.

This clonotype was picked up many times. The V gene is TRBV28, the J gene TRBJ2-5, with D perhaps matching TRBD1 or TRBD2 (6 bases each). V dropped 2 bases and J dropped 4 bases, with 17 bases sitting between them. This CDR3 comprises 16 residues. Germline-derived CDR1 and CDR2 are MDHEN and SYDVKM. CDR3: CASSLGGRARSETQYF. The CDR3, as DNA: TGTGCCAGCAGTTTAGGGGGGCGGGCCAGGTCAGAGACCCAGTACTTC.

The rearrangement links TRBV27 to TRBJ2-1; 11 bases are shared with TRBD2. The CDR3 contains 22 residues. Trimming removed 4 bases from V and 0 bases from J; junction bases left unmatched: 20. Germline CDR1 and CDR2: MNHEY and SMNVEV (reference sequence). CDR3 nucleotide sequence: TGTGCCAGCAGTTACTCGAGACAAACCGGGACTAGCGGACATAACTCCTACAATGAGCAGTTCTTC. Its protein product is CASSYSRQTGTSGHNSYNEQFF.

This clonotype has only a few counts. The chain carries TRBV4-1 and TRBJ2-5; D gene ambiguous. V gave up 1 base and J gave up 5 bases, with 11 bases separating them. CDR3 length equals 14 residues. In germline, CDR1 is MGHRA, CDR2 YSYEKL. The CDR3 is CASSQGVEWETQYF. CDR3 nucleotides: TGCGCCAGCAGCCAAGGGGTGGAGTGGGAGACCCAGTACTTC.

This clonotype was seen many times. CDR3 nucleotide sequence: TGTGCCAGCAGCCTGGCGGGACTAGCGGGAGAGACCCAGTACTTC. Protein product: CASSLAGLAGETQYF. The genes are TRBV14 and TRBJ2-5; 12 positions match TRBD2. Germline assignment: CDR1 SGHDN and CDR2 FVKESK. The V gene end was trimmed by 4 bases and the J gene end by 4 bases; junction bases not matched to a gene: 4. The CDR3 totals 15 residues. Combining the CDR3 with reference TRBV14 and TRBJ2-5 gives the whole variable domain EAGVTQFPSHSVIEKGQTVTLRCDPISGHDNLYWYRRVMGKEIKFLLHFVKESKQDESGMPNNRFLAERTGGTYSTLKVQPAELEDSGVYFCASSLAGLAGETQYFGPGTRLLVL.

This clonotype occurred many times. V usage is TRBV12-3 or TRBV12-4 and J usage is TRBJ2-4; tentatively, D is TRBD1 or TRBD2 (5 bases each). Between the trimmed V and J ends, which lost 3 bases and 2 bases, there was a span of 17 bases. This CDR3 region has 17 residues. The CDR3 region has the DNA TGTGCCAGCAGTTTCAGTTCGGGGCGCGGGTCCAAAAACATTCAGTACTTC. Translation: CASSFSSGRGSKNIQYF.

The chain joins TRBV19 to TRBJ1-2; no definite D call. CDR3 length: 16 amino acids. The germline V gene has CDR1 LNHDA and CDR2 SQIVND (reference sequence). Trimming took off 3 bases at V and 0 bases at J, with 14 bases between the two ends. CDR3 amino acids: CASSMDPSRANYGYTF. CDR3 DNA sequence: TGTGCCAGTAGTATGGACCCCTCGCGTGCTAACTATGGCTACACCTTC.

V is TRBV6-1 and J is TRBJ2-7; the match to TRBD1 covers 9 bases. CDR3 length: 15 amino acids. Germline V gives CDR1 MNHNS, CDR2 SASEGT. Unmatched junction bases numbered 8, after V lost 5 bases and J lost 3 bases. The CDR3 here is CASSLSGTGFYEQYF. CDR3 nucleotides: TGTGCCAGCAGTCTATCCGGGACAGGGTTCTACGAGCAGTACTTC.

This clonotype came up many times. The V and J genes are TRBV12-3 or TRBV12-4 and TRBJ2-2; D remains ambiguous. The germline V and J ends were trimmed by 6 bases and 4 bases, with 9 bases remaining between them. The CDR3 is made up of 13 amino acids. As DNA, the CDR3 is TGTGCCAGCAGAATCCAATTCACCGGGGAGCTGTTTTTT. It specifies CASRIQFTGELFF.

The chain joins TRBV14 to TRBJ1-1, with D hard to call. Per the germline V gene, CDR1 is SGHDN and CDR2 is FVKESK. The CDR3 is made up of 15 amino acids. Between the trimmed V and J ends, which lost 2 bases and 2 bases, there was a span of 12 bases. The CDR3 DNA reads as TGTGCCAGCAGCCAAAGGCGACAAGATAACACTGAAGCTTTCTTT. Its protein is CASSQRRQDNTEAFF.

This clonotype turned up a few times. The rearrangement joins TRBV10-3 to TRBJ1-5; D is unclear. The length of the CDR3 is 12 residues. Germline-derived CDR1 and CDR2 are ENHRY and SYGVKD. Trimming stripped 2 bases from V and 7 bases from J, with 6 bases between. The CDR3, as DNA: TGTGCCATCAGTGAGCCGGGACAGCCCCAGCATTTT. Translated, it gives CAISEPGQPQHF.

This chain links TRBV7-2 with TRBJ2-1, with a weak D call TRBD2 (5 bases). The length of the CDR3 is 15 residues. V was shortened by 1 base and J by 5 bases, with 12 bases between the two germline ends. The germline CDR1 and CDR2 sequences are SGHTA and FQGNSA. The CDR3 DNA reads TGTGCCAGCAGCTTAGGGGCCTTGCGGGACAATGAGCAGTTCTTC. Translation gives CASSLGALRDNEQFF.

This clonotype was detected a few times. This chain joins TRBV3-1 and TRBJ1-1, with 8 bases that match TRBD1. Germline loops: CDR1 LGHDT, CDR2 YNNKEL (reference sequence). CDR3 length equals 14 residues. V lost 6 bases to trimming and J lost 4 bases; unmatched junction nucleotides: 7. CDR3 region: CASRETGETTEAFF. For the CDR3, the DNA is TGTGCCAGCAGGGAGACAGGGGAGACCACTGAAGCTTTCTTT.

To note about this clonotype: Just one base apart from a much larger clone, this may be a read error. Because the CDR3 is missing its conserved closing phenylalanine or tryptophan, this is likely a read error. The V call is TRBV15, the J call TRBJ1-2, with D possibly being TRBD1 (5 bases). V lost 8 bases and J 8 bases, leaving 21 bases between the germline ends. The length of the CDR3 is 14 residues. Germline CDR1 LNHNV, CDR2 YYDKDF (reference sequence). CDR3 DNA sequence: TGTGCCACCCGCTTCCCACAGGTTACGAGCGGCTACACCTCC. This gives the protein CATRFPQVTSGYTS.

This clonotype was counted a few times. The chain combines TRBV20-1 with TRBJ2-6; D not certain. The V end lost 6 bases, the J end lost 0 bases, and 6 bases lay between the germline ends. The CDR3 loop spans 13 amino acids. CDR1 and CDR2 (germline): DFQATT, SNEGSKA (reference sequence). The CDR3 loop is CSAPPSGANVLTF. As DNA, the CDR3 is TGCAGTGCCCCCCCCTCTGGGGCCAACGTCCTGACTTTC.

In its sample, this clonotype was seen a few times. Here the CDR3 reads CATSKDRGLYEQYF. The DNA of the CDR3 is TGTGCCACCAGCAAGGACAGGGGGCTCTACGAGCAGTACTTC. This chain joins TRBV15 and TRBJ2-7, with TRBD1 identical over 11 bases. The germline gives CDR1 LNHNV, CDR2 YYDKDF (reference sequence). CDR3 length: 14 residues. V lost 4 bases and J lost 3; bases outside the gene matches: 2. Full variable domain (outside the CDR3, taken from reference TRBV15 and TRBJ2-7): DAMVIQNPRYQVTQFGKPVTLSCSQTLNHNVMYWYQQKSSQAPKLLFHYYDKDFNNEADTPDNFQSRRPNTSFCFLDIRSPGLGDTAMYLCATSKDRGLYEQYFGPGTRLTVT.

The chain's CDR3 is CASSSTLAGKRDIQYF. The DNA for the CDR3 is TGTGCCAGCAGTTCAACACTAGCGGGAAAAAGGGACATTCAGTACTTC. The V call is TRBV28, the J call TRBJ2-4, with 10 bases fitting TRBD2. This CDR3 is built from 16 residues. The V gene's germline CDR1 is MDHEN and CDR2 SYDVKM. The V segment lost 4 bases and the J segment 8 bases; nucleotides outside the gene matches: 11.

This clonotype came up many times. The CDR3 loop reads CASSPDRGSPETQYF. Written as DNA, the CDR3 is TGTGCCAGCAGCCCGGACAGGGGGTCCCCAGAGACCCAGTACTTC. This chain joins TRBV12-3 or TRBV12-4 and TRBJ2-5; the match to TRBD1 covers 10 bases. V shed 6 bases and J 4 bases; nucleotides not matched to a gene: 8. The CDR3 spans 15 residues.

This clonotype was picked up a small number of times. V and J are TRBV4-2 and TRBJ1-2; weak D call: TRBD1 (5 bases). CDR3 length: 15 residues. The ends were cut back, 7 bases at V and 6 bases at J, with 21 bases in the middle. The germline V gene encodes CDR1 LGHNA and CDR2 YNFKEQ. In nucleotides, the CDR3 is TGTGCCAGCACCTCCGTGCGTCGGGACCTGGATGGCTACACCTTC. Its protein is CASTSVRRDLDGYTF.

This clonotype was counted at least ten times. The CDR3 sequence is CASSPGTVDRAFF. CDR3 bases: TGCGCCAGCAGCCCCGGGACAGTTGATAGAGCTTTCTTT. V usage is TRBV5-1 and J usage is TRBJ1-1; 7 positions agree with TRBD1. Trimming removed 4 bases from V and 10 bases from J; junction bases left unmatched: 10. This CDR3 spans 13 amino acids. Germline V gene lookup returns CDR1 SGHRS and CDR2 YFSETQ.

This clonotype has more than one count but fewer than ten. This CDR3 is CSVEVQTGTEAFF. CDR3 nucleotides: TGCAGCGTTGAAGTTCAGACAGGAACTGAAGCTTTCTTT. V usage is TRBV29-1 and J usage is TRBJ1-1; D might be TRBD1 (6 bases). The CDR3 contains 13 residues. V was cut by 1 base and J by 5 bases, with 11 bases left in between. In germline, CDR1 is SQVTM, CDR2 ANQGSEA.

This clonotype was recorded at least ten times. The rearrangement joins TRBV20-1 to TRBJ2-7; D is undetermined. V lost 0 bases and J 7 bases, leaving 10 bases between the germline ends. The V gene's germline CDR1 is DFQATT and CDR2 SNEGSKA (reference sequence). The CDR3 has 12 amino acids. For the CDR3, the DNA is TGCAGTGCTAGAGATCAGTCGCTTGAGCAGTACTTC. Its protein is CSARDQSLEQYF.

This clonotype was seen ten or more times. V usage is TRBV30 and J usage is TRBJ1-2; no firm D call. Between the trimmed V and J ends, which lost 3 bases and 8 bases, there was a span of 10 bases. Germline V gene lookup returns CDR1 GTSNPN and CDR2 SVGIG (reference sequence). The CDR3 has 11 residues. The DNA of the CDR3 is TGTGCCTGGAGCCCATTGGAGGGCTACACCTTC. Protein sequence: CAWSPLEGYTF. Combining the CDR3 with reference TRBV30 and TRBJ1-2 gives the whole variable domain SQTIHQWPATLVQPVGSPLSLECTVEGTSNPNLYWYRQAAGRGLQLLFYSVGIGQISSEVPQNLSASRPQDRQFILSSKKLLLSDSGFYLCAWSPLEGYTFGSGTRLTVV.

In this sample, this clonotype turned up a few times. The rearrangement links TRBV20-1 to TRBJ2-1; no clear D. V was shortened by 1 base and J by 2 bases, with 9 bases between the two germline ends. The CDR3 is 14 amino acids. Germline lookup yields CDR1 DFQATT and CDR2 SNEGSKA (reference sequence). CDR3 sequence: CSARGLSPYNEQFF. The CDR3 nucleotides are TGCAGTGCTAGAGGGTTGTCACCCTACAATGAGCAGTTCTTC.

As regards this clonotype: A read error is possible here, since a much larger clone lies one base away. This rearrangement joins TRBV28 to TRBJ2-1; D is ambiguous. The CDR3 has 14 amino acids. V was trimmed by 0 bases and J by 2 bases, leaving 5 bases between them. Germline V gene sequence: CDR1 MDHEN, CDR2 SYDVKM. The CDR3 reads CASSLWSAYNEQFF. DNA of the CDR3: TGTGCCAGCAGTTTATGGTCAGCCTACAATGAGCAGTTCTTC. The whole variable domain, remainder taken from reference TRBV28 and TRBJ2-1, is DVKVTQSSRYLVKRTGEKVFLECVQDMDHENMFWYRQDPGLGLRLIYFSYDVKMKEKGDIPEGYSVSREKKERFSLILESASTNQTSMYLCASSLWSAYNEQFFGPGTRLTVL.

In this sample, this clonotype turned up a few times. CDR3 protein: CASSPGTAISYEQYF. The CDR3 nucleotides read TGCGCCAGCAGCCCCGGGACAGCGATCTCCTACGAGCAGTACTTC. The chain has TRBV4-1 and TRBJ2-7; 7 bases line up with TRBD1. J was trimmed by 0 bases and V by 4 bases; bases with no gene match: 6. The germline CDR1 and CDR2 sequences are MGHRA and YSYEKL. The CDR3 extends over 15 amino acids.